These 23 T cell receptor beta chains came from one sample sequenced in a study of CD8 T cells in Susac syndrome. Random hexamers served to reverse transcribe roughly 0.5 to 1 ug RNA. TCRdb analysed the immunoSEQ multiplex PCR reads with MiXCR anew, one entry per CDR3 protein. The table has roughly 200,000 distinct CDR3 sequences, roughly 94% seen once. The sequenced sample consisted of CD4+ T cells from PBMCs. These TCRs come from a human donor with Susac syndrome.

The J gene is TRBJ2-5, the V gene TRBV29-1, with D possibly being TRBD1 (5 bases). Germline CDR1 and CDR2: SQVTM and ANQGSEA. The CDR3 is 14 residues long. Trimming left V 8 bases short and J 5 bases short, with 21 bases between. CDR3 DNA: TGCAGCACTCGCCTCACGGCAGGGTGGGAGACCCAGTACTTC. Its translation: CSTRLTAGWETQYF.

V is TRBV20-1 and J is TRBJ2-1; D tentatively fits TRBD1 or TRBD2 (6 bases each). CDR1 is DFQATT and CDR2 is SNEGSKA in the germline V gene (reference sequence). The ends were cut back, 0 bases at V and 8 bases at J, with 14 bases in the middle. The length of the CDR3 is 14 residues. As DNA, the CDR3 is TGCAGTGCTAGAGAAGGGCAGGGGAGGCATGAGCAGTTCTTC. This encodes CSAREGQGRHEQFF.

The chain has TRBV20-1 and TRBJ2-3; D perhaps matches TRBD1 (8 bases). The CDR3 contains 16 residues. The ends were cut back, 7 bases at V and 5 bases at J, with 25 bases in the middle. Germline-derived CDR1 and CDR2 are DFQATT and SNEGSKA (reference sequence). As DNA, the CDR3 is TGCAGTGGGGAAAAATTCGGACAGGGCGGGGGAGATACGCAGTATTTT. Translating it yields CSGEKFGQGGGDTQYF.

The chain has TRBV20-1 and TRBJ1-2; the D gene is possibly TRBD1 (5 bases). Germline V CDR1 and CDR2: DFQATT, SNEGSKA (reference sequence). The CDR3 has 15 amino acids. V shed 6 bases and J shed 4 bases, with 21 bases lying between them. Here the CDR3 DNA reads TGCAGTGCCTTGACGACAGCCCGGGAGGGCTATGGCTACACCTTC. Protein product: CSALTTAREGYGYTF.

The chain is built from TRBV7-9 and TRBJ2-7; D is undetermined. The ends were cut back, 5 bases at V and 1 base at J, with 6 bases in the middle. Germline V gene sequence: CDR1 SEHNR, CDR2 FQNEAQ (reference sequence). The length of the CDR3 is 12 residues. The CDR3 protein is CASSPLSYEQYF. The CDR3 DNA is TGTGCCAGCAGCCCTCTATCCTACGAGCAGTACTTC. Variable domain in full (rest from reference TRBV7-9 and TRBJ2-7): DTGVSQNPRHKITKRGQNVTFRCDPISEHNRLYWYRQTLGQGPEFLTYFQNEAQLEKSRLLSDRFSAERPKGSFSTLEIQRTEQGDSAMYLCASSPLSYEQYFGPGTRLTVT.

The V gene is TRBV6-5, the J gene TRBJ1-6; possibly TRBD1 for D (5 bases). The CDR3 totals 13 residues. Germline assignment: CDR1 MNHEY and CDR2 SVGAGI. V was clipped by 6 bases and J by 6 bases, with 9 bases between them. Here the CDR3 DNA reads TGTGCCAGCAGCAGGGCGAGTAATTCACCCCTCCACTTT. Encoded protein: CASSRASNSPLHF.

Written as DNA, the CDR3 is TGTGCCAGCAGCTTCGCCCCCGGGACGGAAAATTCACCCCTCCACTTT. It codes for CASSFAPGTENSPLHF. The gene calls are TRBV7-9 and TRBJ1-6; maybe TRBD1 (5 bases). This CDR3 spans 16 amino acids. The ends were cut back, 3 bases at V and 7 bases at J, with 16 bases in the middle. The germline CDR1 and CDR2 sequences are SEHNR and FQNEAQ (reference sequence). Filled out from reference TRBV7-9 and TRBJ1-6, the complete variable domain reads DTGVSQNPRHKITKRGQNVTFRCDPISEHNRLYWYRQTLGQGPEFLTYFQNEAQLEKSRLLSDRFSAERPKGSFSTLEIQRTEQGDSAMYLCASSFAPGTENSPLHFGNGTRLTVT.

The V call is TRBV24-1, the J call TRBJ2-1; 8 bases map to TRBD2. V was pared by 6 bases and J by 7 bases, with 7 bases of the junction left unmatched. Germline CDR1 and CDR2: KGHDR and SFDVKD. CDR3 length equals 14 residues. The CDR3 here is CATSPGLVRNEQFF. In DNA form, the CDR3 reads TGTGCCACCAGTCCGGGACTAGTTCGAAATGAGCAGTTCTTC.

The V gene is TRBV7-9, the J gene TRBJ2-7, with 13 bases that match TRBD2. The germline V gene encodes CDR1 SEHNR and CDR2 FQNEAQ (reference sequence). CDR3 size: 15 residues. The V segment lost 2 bases and the J segment 3 bases; nucleotides outside the gene matches: 1. The CDR3 sequence is CASSLRTSGGYEQYF. In nucleotides, the CDR3 is TGTGCCAGCAGCTTAAGGACTAGCGGGGGCTACGAGCAGTACTTC. Filled out from reference TRBV7-9 and TRBJ2-7, the complete variable domain reads DTGVSQNPRHKITKRGQNVTFRCDPISEHNRLYWYRQTLGQGPEFLTYFQNEAQLEKSRLLSDRFSAERPKGSFSTLEIQRTEQGDSAMYLCASSLRTSGGYEQYFGPGTRLTVT.

This clonotype has just one count. The chain has TRBV7-9 and TRBJ2-1; TRBD2 might be the D (6 bases). Germline CDR1 reads SEHNR; CDR2 reads FQNEAQ (reference sequence). CDR3 length: 13 amino acids. The V end was cut by 5 bases, the J end by 6 bases, with 11 bases between. The CDR3, as DNA: TGTGCCAGCAGCCTGGGACTGGGCAATGAGCAGTTCTTC. The encoded protein is CASSLGLGNEQFF.

The chain uses TRBV6-6 and TRBJ1-2; the D is unclear. This CDR3 region has 11 residues. The germline V gene has CDR1 MNHNY and CDR2 SVGAGI (reference sequence). V dropped 7 bases and J dropped 8 bases, with 11 bases sitting between them. The CDR3 reads CASTRLSGYTF. CDR3 bases: TGTGCCAGCACTCGACTTTCGGGCTACACCTTC.

V and J are TRBV28 and TRBJ2-7; 7 bases line up with TRBD2. Germline values: CDR1 MDHEN, CDR2 SYDVKM. V shed 6 bases and J 2 bases; nucleotides not matched to a gene: 4. This CDR3 region has 13 residues. This chain's CDR3 is CASRASGTYEQYF. The DNA for the CDR3 is TGTGCCAGCAGGGCTAGCGGAACCTACGAGCAGTACTTC.

The rearrangement joins TRBV28 to TRBJ1-1; TRBD1 aligns across 7 bases. This CDR3 is built from 13 residues. Germline lookup yields CDR1 MDHEN and CDR2 SYDVKM. With 9 bases clipped from V and 4 bases from J, the junction kept 8 bases outside the gene matches. This CDR3 is CARRLPGGTEAFF. The CDR3 DNA reads as TGTGCCAGACGACTCCCAGGGGGCACTGAAGCTTTCTTT.

The gene calls are TRBV7-8 and TRBJ2-1, with TRBD2 matching over 12 bases. The CDR3 is 17 residues long. V was clipped by 5 bases and J by 7 bases; unmatched bases: 12. Germline CDR1 SGHVS, CDR2 FQNEAQ. The chain's CDR3 is CASSRSPLAGGKNEQFF. DNA of the CDR3: TGTGCCAGCAGCCGATCACCTCTAGCGGGAGGGAAAAATGAGCAGTTCTTC.

V and J are TRBV7-2 and TRBJ1-2; a weak D match, TRBD1 (5 bases). V shed 1 base and J shed 7 bases, with 10 bases lying between them. The germline V gene has CDR1 SGHTA and CDR2 FQGNSA. The CDR3 sequence is 13 residues long. The chain's CDR3 is CASSLVGAGGYTF. The CDR3 DNA sequence: TGTGCCAGCAGCTTAGTCGGGGCTGGTGGCTACACCTTC.

V gene TRBV28 combines with J gene TRBJ2-1, with TRBD2 identical over 10 bases. The V gene end was trimmed by 6 bases and the J gene end by 2 bases; junction bases not matched to a gene: 10. This CDR3 has 17 residues. From germline, CDR1 is MDHEN and CDR2 SYDVKM. As DNA, the CDR3 is TGTGCCAGCAGCCCTCGAGGAGCGGGAGGGGCCTACAATGAGCAGTTCTTC. It yields the protein CASSPRGAGGAYNEQFF.

V and J are TRBV20-1 and TRBJ2-3; maybe TRBD2 (6 bases). Trimming cost V 3 bases and J 12 bases, with 16 bases left between them. The V gene's germline CDR1 is DFQATT and CDR2 SNEGSKA (reference sequence). The CDR3 extends over 12 amino acids. CDR3 protein: CSASPTSRAQYF. CDR3 coding DNA: TGCAGTGCTAGCCCTACTAGCAGAGCACAGTATTTT.

The rearrangement uses TRBV7-2 and TRBJ1-1, with D possibly TRBD1 on 6 matching bases. Trimming stripped 2 bases from V and 8 bases from J, with 12 bases between. CDR1 and CDR2 (germline): SGHTA, FQGNSA. The CDR3 contains 13 residues. CDR3 coding DNA: TGTGCCAGCAGCTTAACCCGACAGGCGGAAGCTTTCTTT. Protein: CASSLTRQAEAFF.

The rearrangement links TRBV2 to TRBJ2-1, with a tentative D call TRBD1 (6 bases). The V and J ends lost 3 bases and 7 bases respectively, with 13 bases between them. CDR1 is SNHLY and CDR2 is FYNNEI in the germline V gene. The CDR3 is 14 residues long. DNA of the CDR3: TGTGCCAGCAGTGAGGAAACAGGGTTTAATGAGCAGTTCTTC. Translation gives CASSEETGFNEQFF.

This sequence joins TRBV21-1 and TRBJ1-5; TRBD1 was called by the table and not checked on the DNA. TRBV21-1 is classified as a pseudogene. The CDR3 runs to 17 residues. The chain's CDR3 is CASSRGRDSYSNQPQHF. The CDR3 coding sequence is TGTGCCAGCAGCAGGGGCAGAGACTCATATAGCAATCAGCCCCAGCATTTT.

The V call is TRBV20-1, the J call TRBJ2-1; 11 bases match TRBD1. The ends lost 1 base at V and 5 bases at J; junction bases unmatched: 4. The germline CDR1 and CDR2 sequences are DFQATT and SNEGSKA (reference sequence). The length of the CDR3 is 15 residues. CDR3 amino acids: CSARAGTGGHNEQFF. CDR3 bases: TGCAGTGCTAGAGCAGGGACAGGGGGGCACAATGAGCAGTTCTTC.

V and J are TRBV30 and TRBJ2-5, with a possible D match to TRBD2 (5 bases). The CDR3 length is 14 residues. Germline assignment: CDR1 GTSNPN and CDR2 SVGIG (reference sequence). The CDR3 coding sequence is TGTGCGGTTGACCACGGGGATCGGGAAGAGACCCAGTACTTC. Translated, it gives CAVDHGDREETQYF.

V is TRBV3-1 and J is TRBJ2-7; D is undetermined. Germline V lookup: CDR1 LGHDT, CDR2 YNNKEL (reference sequence). V lost 0 bases, J lost 2 bases, and 14 bases lay in between. CDR3 length: 16 amino acids. For the CDR3, the DNA is TGTGCCAGCAGCCAAGAATGGTATGCGGCAACCTACGAGCAGTACTTC. This gives the protein CASSQEWYAATYEQYF.